This T cell receptor beta chain was identified during a study of vaccination and CD4 T cells after COVID-19. Looking at the study overall: Post-COVID samples had a sampling time that fell a median roughly 98 days after diagnosis (range 35 to 161). Overlapping SARS-CoV-2, HCoV-NL63, HCoV-OC43 and HCoV-229E spike peptides stimulated the cells. Controls had a CEFX pool, an HIV-1 Nef pool, or no peptide added.

Cultured CD4+ T-cell DNA underwent Oncomine TCR Beta short-read sequencing. CD4+ T cells were cultured, and genomic DNA was extracted from them. MiXCR, run by TCRdb on the PCR reads, gives a single entry per CDR3 protein. The sample lists 7,500 to 10,000 distinct CDR3 sequences; nearly 35% were seen once. Treatment indicated: roughly 10-day PBMC culture with coronavirus spike peptide pools or control peptides (ViraFEST assay). CD4+ T-cell collection from the unexposed donor predated the COVID-19 pandemic (2011-2018). The CDR3 is 17 amino acids. Looked up from germline, CDR1 is SEHNR and CDR2 is FQNEAQ (reference sequence). Trimming cost V 5 bases and J 4 bases, with 22 bases left between them. This clonotype showed up just a few times. The target antigen is unknown.

The receptor was derived from a human donor in good health. The sample comprised CD4+ T cells from blood, cultured in vitro. This sequence joins TRBV7-9 and TRBJ2-3; D perhaps matches TRBD1 (6 bases). The CDR3 DNA reads as TGTGCCAGCAGCCCAGGATTACAGGGAGAGGGGGCAGATACGCAGTATTTT. Protein: CASSPGLQGEGADTQYF.